Following are 21 T cell receptor beta chains from one sample sequenced in a study of identical twins. In TCRdb, the 5' RACE reads were re-called with MiXCR into one record per CDR3 protein. The sample yields under 800,000 distinct CDR3 sequences, less than 25% seen once. A further study also used this sample, focusing on T cells expressing NK-cell markers.

The sample taken for sequencing was PBMCs. These receptors came from a woman aged 18 to 35 in good health.

This clonotype was seen at least ten times. The chain is built from TRBV3-1 and TRBJ1-1; a possible D gene is TRBD1 (5 bases). The V gene lost 2 bases and the J gene lost 11 bases, with 12 bases spanning the gap. The CDR3 consists of 12 residues. Germline CDR1 and CDR2: LGHDT and YNNKEL (reference sequence). The CDR3 is CASSQRVGGAFF. CDR3 bases: TGTGCCAGCAGCCAAAGGGTGGGGGGTGCTTTCTTT.

The chain links TRBV6-2 or TRBV6-3 to TRBJ2-1; a possible D gene is TRBD2 (5 bases). Trimming pared 7 bases from V and 0 bases from J, leaving 13 bases between. CDR1 and CDR2 (germline): MNHEY, SVGEGT. There are 15 residues in the CDR3. CDR3 region: CASNQPAGSYNEQFF. The CDR3 nucleotides are TGTGCCAGCAACCAACCGGCGGGCTCCTACAATGAGCAGTTCTTC.

The V call is TRBV27, the J call TRBJ2-5, with 9 nucleotides matching TRBD1. CDR3 length: 15 amino acids. With 5 bases clipped from V and 0 bases from J, the junction kept 4 bases outside the gene matches. Germline assignment: CDR1 MNHEY and CDR2 SMNVEV (reference sequence). This CDR3 reads CASSRDRAYQETQYF. CDR3 coding DNA: TGTGCCAGCAGTCGGGACAGGGCGTACCAAGAGACCCAGTACTTC.

This chain uses TRBV10-3 with TRBJ1-5, with unresolved D. Trimming pared 7 bases from V and 6 bases from J, leaving 1 base between. Germline loops: CDR1 ENHRY, CDR2 SYGVKD. The CDR3 has 9 amino acids. CDR3 DNA: TGTGCCATCACTCAGCCCCAGCATTTT. Amino acids: CAITQPQHF.

The chain is built from TRBV7-9 and TRBJ2-3, with D possibly matching TRBD1 (6 bases). In germline, CDR1 is SEHNR, CDR2 FQNEAQ (reference sequence). CDR3 length equals 14 residues. V dropped 6 bases and J dropped 2 bases, with 12 bases sitting between them. The CDR3 sequence: CASSHDRSTDTQYF. In nucleotides, the CDR3 is TGTGCCAGCAGTCATGACAGGTCCACAGATACGCAGTATTTT.

This clonotype has ten or more counts. The chain uses TRBV20-1 and TRBJ1-1; tentative D call: TRBD1 (5 bases). Germline CDR1 and CDR2: DFQATT and SNEGSKA (reference sequence). V was clipped by 5 bases and J by 1 base, with 8 bases between them. The CDR3 has 12 amino acids. This CDR3 is CSARDPNTEAFF. In nucleotides, the CDR3 is TGCAGTGCTCGGGACCCGAACACTGAAGCTTTCTTT.

The V and J genes are TRBV15 and TRBJ2-2; 10 bases align to TRBD1. The CDR3 loop spans 17 amino acids. Germline V gene lookup returns CDR1 LNHNV and CDR2 YYDKDF (reference sequence). V shed 1 base and J 0 bases; nucleotides not matched to a gene: 2. The CDR3 nucleotides read TGTGCCACCAGCAGAGGGGACAGGGGTTCGAACACCGGGGAGCTGTTTTTT. Translated: CATSRGDRGSNTGELFF.

Comment on this clonotype: A read error may produce the germline difference seen at one junction end. This chain uses TRBV4-1 with TRBJ2-1, with D unresolved. The germline CDR1 and CDR2 sequences are MGHRA and YSYEKL. This CDR3 comprises 18 residues. CDR3 sequence: CDSSQGAGSTRSYNEQFF. The CDR3, as DNA: TGCGACAGCAGCCAAGGAGCTGGGTCGACACGCTCCTACAATGAGCAGTTCTTC.

This chain connects TRBV20-1 to TRBJ2-3; perhaps TRBD1 as D (6 bases). Germline CDR1 reads DFQATT; CDR2 reads SNEGSKA (reference sequence). The CDR3 extends over 15 amino acids. V dropped 5 bases and J dropped 2 bases, with 17 bases sitting between them. The DNA of the CDR3 is TGCAGTGCTCCGTCACAGGGAAGCTACACAGATACGCAGTATTTT. This sequence encodes CSAPSQGSYTDTQYF.

This clonotype was seen at least ten times. The V and J genes are TRBV7-2 and TRBJ1-4; D not resolved. In germline, CDR1 is SGHTA, CDR2 FQGNSA. This CDR3 has 15 amino acids. With 2 bases removed from V and 3 bases from J, the gap between germline ends came to 10 bases. CDR3 protein: CASSLSVRPNEKLFF. In DNA, the CDR3 is TGTGCCAGCAGCTTAAGTGTCAGACCTAATGAAAAACTGTTTTTT.

This clonotype was seen a handful of times. The genes are TRBV25-1 and TRBJ2-1, with 14 bases identical to TRBD2. Trimming removed 4 bases from V and 8 bases from J; junction bases left unmatched: 7. In germline, CDR1 is MGHDK, CDR2 SYGVNS. The CDR3 covers 16 residues. CDR3 in amino acids: CASSAGGTSGSDEQFF. In DNA form, the CDR3 reads TGTGCCAGCAGTGCGGGGGGGACTAGCGGGAGTGATGAGCAGTTCTTC.

The chain uses TRBV6-2 or TRBV6-3 and TRBJ2-7, with a tentative D call TRBD1 (5 bases). The V and J ends lost 2 bases and 2 bases respectively, with 7 bases between them. The CDR3 sequence is 13 residues long. The germline CDR1 and CDR2 sequences are MNHEY and SVGEGT. This CDR3 reads CASSYQDTYEQYF. The DNA for the CDR3 is TGTGCCAGCAGTTACCAGGACACCTACGAGCAGTACTTC.

Only a few counts were recorded for this clonotype. The J gene is TRBJ1-2, the V gene TRBV25-1, with D maybe TRBD1 (5 bases). The CDR3 extends over 15 amino acids. Germline V gene data show CDR1 as MGHDK and CDR2 as SYGVNS. Trimming shortened V by 3 bases and J by 8 bases, and 19 bases separated the two germline ends. CDR3 protein: CASSDPLSGVGGYTF. CDR3 nucleotides: TGTGCCAGCAGTGATCCTCTTTCGGGGGTAGGGGGCTACACCTTC.

This clonotype was recorded a few times. The chain carries TRBV20-1 and TRBJ2-5, with 7 nucleotides matching TRBD2. The CDR3 sequence is 14 residues long. Per the germline V gene, CDR1 is DFQATT and CDR2 is SNEGSKA (reference sequence). V was pared by 5 bases and J by 1 base, with 7 bases of the junction left unmatched. The CDR3 spells CSAAPTSPQETQYF. DNA of the CDR3: TGCAGTGCTGCACCGACTAGCCCCCAAGAGACCCAGTACTTC.

The chain couples TRBV29-1 to TRBJ2-5; D is unclear. V was cut by 4 bases and J by 2 bases, with 11 bases left in between. The CDR3 spans 13 residues. Germline V lookup: CDR1 SQVTM, CDR2 ANQGSEA. This CDR3 reads CSVAMGFQETQYF. The CDR3, as DNA: TGCAGCGTTGCTATGGGATTTCAAGAGACCCAGTACTTC.

The CDR3 protein is CAISGVRRDNEQFF. The CDR3 DNA sequence: TGTGCCATCAGCGGGGTGAGGAGGGACAATGAGCAGTTCTTC. The V call is TRBV10-3, the J call TRBJ2-1; a possible D gene is TRBD2 (6 bases). CDR3 size: 14 residues. V was shortened by 6 bases and J by 5 bases, with 14 bases between the two germline ends. Germline CDR1 ENHRY, CDR2 SYGVKD.

Regarding this clonotype: It is unclear where the CDR3 begins or ends on the DNA, so no DNA is shown, and the CDR3 is as TCRdb lists it. The chain links TRBV29-1 to TRBJ1-2; the table calls TRBD1, which could not be checked here. CDR1 is SQVTM, CDR2 ANQGSEA, per germline. The CDR3 is 10 residues long, ends included. The CDR3 spells CSVGQGIETF.

This clonotype occurred many times. The V call is TRBV3-1, the J call TRBJ2-7, with D perhaps TRBD1 (6 bases). The V gene's germline CDR1 is LGHDT and CDR2 YNNKEL (reference sequence). This CDR3 has 15 amino acids. V gave up 3 bases and J gave up 0 bases, with 12 bases separating them. The CDR3 loop is CASSHGQGSSYEQYF. The CDR3 DNA follows: TGTGCCAGCAGCCACGGGCAGGGGTCCTCCTACGAGCAGTACTTC.

This clonotype was picked up many times. The chain combines TRBV20-1 with TRBJ2-3; 11 bases agree with TRBD2. Losses at the gene ends were 5 bases for V and 1 base for J; bases not matched to a gene: 2. CDR3 size: 14 residues. Germline CDR1 reads DFQATT; CDR2 reads SNEGSKA (reference sequence). The CDR3 nucleotides are TGCAGTGCTCTACTAGCGGGGGGCACAGATACGCAGTATTTT. Amino acids: CSALLAGGTDTQYF.

The V call is TRBV7-9, the J call TRBJ2-1; D is unclear. The CDR3 covers 16 residues. Germline V gene sequence: CDR1 SEHNR, CDR2 FQNEAQ (reference sequence). Trimming took 5 bases from V and 2 from J, leaving 16 bases between them. The CDR3 nucleotides read TGTGCCAGCAGCCTCCCCGTTGTTTGGGCCTACAATGAGCAGTTCTTC. Translation: CASSLPVVWAYNEQFF.

Worth noting for this clonotype: A single base separates this from a much larger clone, so it may be a read error. The chain recombines TRBV7-9 with TRBJ2-4; 8 nucleotides match TRBD1. Germline V gene sequence: CDR1 SEHNR, CDR2 FQNEAQ (reference sequence). This CDR3 has 14 amino acids. The CDR3 coding sequence is TGTGCCAGCAGCTTTAGGGACAGGCCAAACATTCATTACTTC. It yields the protein CASSFRDRPNIHYF.